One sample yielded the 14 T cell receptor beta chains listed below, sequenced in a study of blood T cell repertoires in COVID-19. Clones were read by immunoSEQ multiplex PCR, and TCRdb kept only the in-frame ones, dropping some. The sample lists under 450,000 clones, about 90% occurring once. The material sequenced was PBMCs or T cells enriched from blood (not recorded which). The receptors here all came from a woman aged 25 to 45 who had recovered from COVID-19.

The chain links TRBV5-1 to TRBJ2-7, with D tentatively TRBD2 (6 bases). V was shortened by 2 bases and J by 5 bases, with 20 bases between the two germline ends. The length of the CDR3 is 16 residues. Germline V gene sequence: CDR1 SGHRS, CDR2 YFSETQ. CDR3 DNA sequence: TGCGCCAGCAGCTTTGCGGGGCCCGACCGCTCGGACGAGCAGTACTTC. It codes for CASSFAGPDRSDEQYF. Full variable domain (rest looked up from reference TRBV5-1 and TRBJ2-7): KAGVTQTPRYLIKTRGQQVTLSCSPISGHRSVSWYQQTPGQGLQFLFEYFSETQRNKGNFPGRFSGRQFSNSRSEMNVSTLELGDSALYLCASSFAGPDRSDEQYFGPGTRLTVT.

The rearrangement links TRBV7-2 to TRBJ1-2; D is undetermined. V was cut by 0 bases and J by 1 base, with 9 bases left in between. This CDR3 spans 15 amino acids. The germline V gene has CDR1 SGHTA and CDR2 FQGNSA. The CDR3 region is CASSLAPRLNYGYTF. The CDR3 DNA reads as TGTGCCAGCAGCTTAGCCCCCAGGCTTAACTATGGCTACACCTTC. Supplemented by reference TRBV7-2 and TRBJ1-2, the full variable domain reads GAGVSQSPSNKVTEKGKDVELRCDPISGHTALYWYRQSLGQGLEFLIYFQGNSAPDKSGLPSDRFSAERTGGSVSTLTIQRTQQEDSAVYLCASSLAPRLNYGYTFGSGTRLTVV.

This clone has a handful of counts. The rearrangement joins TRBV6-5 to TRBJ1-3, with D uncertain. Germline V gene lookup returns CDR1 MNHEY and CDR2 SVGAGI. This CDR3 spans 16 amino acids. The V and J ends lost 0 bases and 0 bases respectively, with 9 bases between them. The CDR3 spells CASSYSTAGSGNTIYF. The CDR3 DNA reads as TGTGCCAGCAGTTACTCGACGGCAGGCTCTGGAAACACCATATATTTT.

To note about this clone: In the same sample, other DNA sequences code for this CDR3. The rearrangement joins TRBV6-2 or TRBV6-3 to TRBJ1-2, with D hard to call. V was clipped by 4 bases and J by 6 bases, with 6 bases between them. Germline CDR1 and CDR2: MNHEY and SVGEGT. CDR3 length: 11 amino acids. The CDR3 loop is CASSWRDGYTF. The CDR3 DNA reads TGTGCCAGCAGTTGGAGGGATGGCTACACCTTC.

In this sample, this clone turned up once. The CDR3 region is CASSSVREGVDTQYF. The CDR3, as DNA: TGTGCCAGCAGCTCAGTCCGGGAGGGGGTAGATACGCAGTATTTT. The V and J genes are TRBV11-2 and TRBJ2-3, with 8 bases lining up with TRBD2. The CDR3 spans 15 residues. The junction had 8 bases not matched to a gene; V was cut back by 4 bases and J by 5 bases. CDR1 SGHAT and CDR2 FQNNGV come from the germline V gene.

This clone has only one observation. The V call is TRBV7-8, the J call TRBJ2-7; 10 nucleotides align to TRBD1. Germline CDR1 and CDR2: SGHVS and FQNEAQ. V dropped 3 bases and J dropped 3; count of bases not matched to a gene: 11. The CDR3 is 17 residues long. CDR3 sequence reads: CASSFHRTGGGSYEQYF. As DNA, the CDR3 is TGTGCCAGCAGCTTCCACAGGACAGGGGGGGGGAGCTACGAGCAGTACTTC.

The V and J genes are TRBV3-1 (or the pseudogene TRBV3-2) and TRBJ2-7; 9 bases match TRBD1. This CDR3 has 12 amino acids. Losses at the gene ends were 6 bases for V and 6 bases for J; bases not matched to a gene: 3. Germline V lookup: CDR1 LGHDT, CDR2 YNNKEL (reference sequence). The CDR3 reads CASRRQGGEQYF. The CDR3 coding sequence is TGTGCCAGCAGGAGACAGGGGGGCGAGCAGTACTTC.

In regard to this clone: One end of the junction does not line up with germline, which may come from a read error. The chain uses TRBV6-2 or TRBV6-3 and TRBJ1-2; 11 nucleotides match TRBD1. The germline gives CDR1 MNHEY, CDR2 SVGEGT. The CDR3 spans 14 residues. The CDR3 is CASSDSDRGLGYTF. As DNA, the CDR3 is TGTGCCAGCAGTGACTCGGACAGGGGGCTTGGCTACACCTTC.

The CDR3 bases are TGTGCCAGCAGTAAGGGACAGGGGGCAAATTCACCCCTCCACTTT. It codes for CASSKGQGANSPLHF. The gene calls are TRBV28 and TRBJ1-6; 12 bases match TRBD1. The V segment lost 5 bases and the J segment 7 bases; nucleotides outside the gene matches: 3. The CDR3 is made up of 15 amino acids. The V gene's germline CDR1 is MDHEN and CDR2 SYDVKM.

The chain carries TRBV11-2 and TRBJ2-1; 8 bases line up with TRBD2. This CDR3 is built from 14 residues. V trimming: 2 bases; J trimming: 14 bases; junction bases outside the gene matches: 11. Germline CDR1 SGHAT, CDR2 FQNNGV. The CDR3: CASSLSPLAGFKFF. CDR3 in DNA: TGTGCCAGCAGCTTATCACCCCTAGCGGGTTTTAAGTTCTTC.

CDR3 bases: TGTGCCACCTTGGGGACTCACTACAATGAGCAGTTCTTC. Its translation is CATLGTHYNEQFF. The rearrangement uses TRBV10-3 and TRBJ2-1; tentative D call: TRBD2 (6 bases). Germline values: CDR1 ENHRY, CDR2 SYGVKD. The germline V and J ends were trimmed by 10 bases and 3 bases, with 13 bases remaining between them. The CDR3 is 13 amino acids.

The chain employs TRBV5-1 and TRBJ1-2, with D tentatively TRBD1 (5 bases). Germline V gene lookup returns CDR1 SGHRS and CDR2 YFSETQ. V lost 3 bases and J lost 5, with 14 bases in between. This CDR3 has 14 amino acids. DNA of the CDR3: TGCGCCAGCAGCTCCGGGGGAAACTATTATGGCTACACCTTC. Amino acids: CASSSGGNYYGYTF.

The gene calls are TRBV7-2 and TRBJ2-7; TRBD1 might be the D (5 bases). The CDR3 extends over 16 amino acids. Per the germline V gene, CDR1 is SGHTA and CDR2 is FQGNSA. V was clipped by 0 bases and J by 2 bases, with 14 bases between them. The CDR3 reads CASSLAPGRDTYEQYF. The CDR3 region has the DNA TGTGCCAGCAGCTTAGCTCCGGGCAGGGATACCTACGAGCAGTACTTC.

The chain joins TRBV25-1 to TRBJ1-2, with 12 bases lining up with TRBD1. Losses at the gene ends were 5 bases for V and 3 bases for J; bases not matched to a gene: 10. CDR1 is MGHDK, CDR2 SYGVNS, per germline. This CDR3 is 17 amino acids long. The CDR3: CASSHRDRGRGDYGYTF. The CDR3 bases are TGTGCCAGCAGTCACCGGGACAGGGGGCGCGGGGACTATGGCTACACCTTC.